This section outlines one T cell receptor beta chain sequence together with its context. The antigen remains undetermined. This table comes from immunoSEQ multiplex PCR, and its TCRdb copy is limited to in-frame clones, with some not included. The sample has about 54,000 clones; roughly four fifths are singletons. The data stem from a study of T cells in localized non-small cell lung cancer. Study-wide results and limits: When the top 100 tumor clones were examined, a median approximately 59 of them also appeared in the adjacent lung, which was paired and uninvolved. Longer overall survival was linked to higher blood T cell density. Sequencing covered just one tumor region, so heterogeneity cannot be ruled out. Of the tissues analyzed, uninvolved adjacent lung showed maximal T cell clonality, greater than tumor.

This sequence was found in a female donor of 60 years or more with stage II squamous cell lung carcinoma. This specimen consisted of peripheral blood, obtained before any cancer treatment.

The DNA of the CDR3 is TGCAGCGTTGAAGGTTTCGGGGCAGGTACGCAGTATTTT. Translated, it gives CSVEGFGAGTQYF. The chain carries TRBV29-1 and TRBJ2-3, with D perhaps assigned TRBD1 or TRBD2 (5 bases each). The CDR3 has 13 amino acids. Germline assignment: CDR1 SQVTM and CDR2 ANQGSEA. With 1 base removed from V and 8 bases from J, the gap between germline ends came to 13 bases.